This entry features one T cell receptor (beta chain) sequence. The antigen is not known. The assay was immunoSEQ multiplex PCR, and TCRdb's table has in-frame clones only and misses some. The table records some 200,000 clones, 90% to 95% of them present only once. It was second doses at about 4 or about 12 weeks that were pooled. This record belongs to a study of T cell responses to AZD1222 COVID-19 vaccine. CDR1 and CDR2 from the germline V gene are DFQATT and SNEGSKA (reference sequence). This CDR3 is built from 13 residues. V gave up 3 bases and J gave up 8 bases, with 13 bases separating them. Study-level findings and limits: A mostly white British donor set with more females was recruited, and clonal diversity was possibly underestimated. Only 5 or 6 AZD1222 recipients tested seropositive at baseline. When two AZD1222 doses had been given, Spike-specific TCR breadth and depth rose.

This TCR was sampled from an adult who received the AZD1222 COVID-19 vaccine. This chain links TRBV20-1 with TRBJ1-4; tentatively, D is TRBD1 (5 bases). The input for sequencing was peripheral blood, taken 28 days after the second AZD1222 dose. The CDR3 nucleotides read TGCAGTGCTAGTCAGGGAGTGGAGGAAAAACTGTTTTTT. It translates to CSASQGVEEKLFF.